This TCR beta chain was sequenced in a study of CD8+ T cells in alopecia areata. In the study overall: The duration of tofacitinib was 6 to 18 months, with 6 months off drug afterward.

Treatment here: oral pan-JAK inhibitor, 5-10 mg twice daily. Per germline, CDR1 SQVTM and CDR2 ANQGSEA. The CDR3 length is 16 residues. The trim removed 2 bases at V and 0 bases at J, leaving 4 bases unmatched. Study outcomes and limitations: Persistence during tofacitinib was seen for many expanded lesional clones in scalp and blood.

RNA was extracted and reverse transcribed into cDNA as the sequencing template. Sequenced by immunoSEQ multiplex PCR; TCRdb stores in-frame clones only, minus some. The sample includes roughly 200,000 clones, roughly 50% seen only once; the top ten take 10% to 14%. As regards this clone: Its specificity is unknown.

The chain links TRBV29-1 to TRBJ2-7; 13 positions match TRBD2. Here the sequenced sample was CD8+ T cells sorted from blood, taken at week 24, from a patient treated with tofacitinib. The receptor was isolated from a human donor with alopecia areata. Here the CDR3 reads CSVELGLAGASYEQYF. CDR3 DNA sequence: TGCAGCGTTGAACTTGGACTAGCGGGGGCCTCCTACGAGCAGTACTTC.